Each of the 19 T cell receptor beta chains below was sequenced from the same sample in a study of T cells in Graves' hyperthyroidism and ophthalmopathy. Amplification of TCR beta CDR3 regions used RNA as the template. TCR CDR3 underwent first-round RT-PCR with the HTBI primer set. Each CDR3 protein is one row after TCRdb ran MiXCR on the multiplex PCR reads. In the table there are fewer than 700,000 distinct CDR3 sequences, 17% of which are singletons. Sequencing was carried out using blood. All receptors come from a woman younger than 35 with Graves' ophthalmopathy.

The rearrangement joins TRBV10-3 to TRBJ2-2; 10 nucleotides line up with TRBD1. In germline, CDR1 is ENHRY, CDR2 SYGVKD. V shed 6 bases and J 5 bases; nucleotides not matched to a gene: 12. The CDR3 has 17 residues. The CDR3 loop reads CAIRKLVDRGRTGELFF. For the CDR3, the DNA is TGTGCCATCAGGAAACTAGTGGACAGGGGGAGAACCGGGGAGCTGTTTTTT.

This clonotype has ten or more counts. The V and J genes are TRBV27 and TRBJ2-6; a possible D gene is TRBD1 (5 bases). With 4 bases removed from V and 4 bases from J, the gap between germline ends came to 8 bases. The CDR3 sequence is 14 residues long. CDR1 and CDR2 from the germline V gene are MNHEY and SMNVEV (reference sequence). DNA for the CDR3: TGTGCCAGCAGTTCAGGGTTCGGGGCCAACGTCCTGACTTTC. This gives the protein CASSSGFGANVLTF.

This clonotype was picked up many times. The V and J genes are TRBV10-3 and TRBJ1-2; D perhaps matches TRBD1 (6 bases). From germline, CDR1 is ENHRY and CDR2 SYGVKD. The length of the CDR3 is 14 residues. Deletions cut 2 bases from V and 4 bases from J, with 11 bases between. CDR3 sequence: CAISETGLTYGYTF. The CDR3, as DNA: TGTGCCATCAGTGAGACAGGGCTCACCTATGGCTACACCTTC.

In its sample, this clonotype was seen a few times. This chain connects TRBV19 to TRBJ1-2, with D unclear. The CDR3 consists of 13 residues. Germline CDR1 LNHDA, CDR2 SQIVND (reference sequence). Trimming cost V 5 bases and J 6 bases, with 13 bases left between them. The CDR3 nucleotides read TGTGCCAGTAGTTATTCCGCGAAAGATGGCTACACCTTC. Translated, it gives CASSYSAKDGYTF.

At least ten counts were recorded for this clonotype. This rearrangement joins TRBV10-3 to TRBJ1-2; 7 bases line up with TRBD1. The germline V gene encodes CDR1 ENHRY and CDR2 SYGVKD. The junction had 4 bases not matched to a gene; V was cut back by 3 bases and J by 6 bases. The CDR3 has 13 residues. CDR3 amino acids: CAISEDRVNGYTF. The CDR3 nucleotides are TGTGCCATCAGTGAAGACAGGGTGAATGGCTACACCTTC.

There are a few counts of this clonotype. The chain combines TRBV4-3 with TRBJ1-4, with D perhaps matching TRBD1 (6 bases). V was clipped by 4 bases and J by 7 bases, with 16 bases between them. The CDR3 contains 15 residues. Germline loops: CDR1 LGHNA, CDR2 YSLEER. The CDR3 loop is CASSPTAGAREKLFF. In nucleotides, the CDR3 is TGCGCCAGCAGCCCTACCGCAGGGGCGCGTGAAAAACTGTTTTTT.

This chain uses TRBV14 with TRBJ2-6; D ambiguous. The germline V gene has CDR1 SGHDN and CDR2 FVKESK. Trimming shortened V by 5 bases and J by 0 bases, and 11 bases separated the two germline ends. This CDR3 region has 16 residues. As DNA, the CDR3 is TGTGCCAGCAGCTCAACCCGCAACTCTGGGGCCAACGTCCTGACTTTC. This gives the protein CASSSTRNSGANVLTF.

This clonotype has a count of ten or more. The CDR3 protein is CASSGLAGGTETQYF. As DNA, the CDR3 is TGTGCCAGCAGTGGACTAGCGGGAGGCACAGAGACCCAGTACTTC. The chain employs TRBV28 and TRBJ2-5, with TRBD2 matching over 14 bases. CDR1 is MDHEN, CDR2 SYDVKM, per germline. The CDR3 spans 15 residues. V lost 5 bases, J lost 4 bases, and 3 bases stayed unmatched.

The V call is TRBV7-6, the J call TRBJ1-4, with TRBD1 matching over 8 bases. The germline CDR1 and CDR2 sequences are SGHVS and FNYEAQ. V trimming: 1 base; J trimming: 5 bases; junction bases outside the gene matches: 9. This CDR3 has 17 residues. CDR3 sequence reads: CASSLEVPTGANEKLFF. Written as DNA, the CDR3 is TGTGCCAGCAGCTTAGAAGTCCCGACAGGGGCAAATGAAAAACTGTTTTTT.

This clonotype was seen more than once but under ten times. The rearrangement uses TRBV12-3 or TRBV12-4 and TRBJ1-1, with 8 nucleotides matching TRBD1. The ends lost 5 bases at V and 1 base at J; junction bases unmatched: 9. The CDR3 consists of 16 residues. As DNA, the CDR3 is TGTGCCAGCAGTGTACCCGGGACAGGACGGAACACTGAAGCTTTCTTT. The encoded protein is CASSVPGTGRNTEAFF.

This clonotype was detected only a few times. For the CDR3, the DNA is TGTGCCAGCAGCACCCGACTAGCGGGAGAACAAGAGACCCAGTACTTC. Its protein product is CASSTRLAGEQETQYF. This sequence joins TRBV7-9 and TRBJ2-5; 12 bases fit TRBD2. V lost 5 bases, J lost 2 bases, and 6 bases stayed unmatched. The CDR3 has 16 residues. CDR1 and CDR2 from the germline V gene are SEHNR and FQNEAQ (reference sequence).

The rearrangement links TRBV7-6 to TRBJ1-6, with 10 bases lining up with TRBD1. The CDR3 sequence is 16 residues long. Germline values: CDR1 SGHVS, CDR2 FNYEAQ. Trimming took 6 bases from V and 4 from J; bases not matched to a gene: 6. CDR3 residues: CASRETGGAYNSPLHF. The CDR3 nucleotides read TGTGCCAGCAGAGAGACAGGGGGCGCGTATAATTCACCCCTCCACTTT.

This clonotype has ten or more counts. The CDR3 sequence is CASSGQEKQGWNTEAFF. CDR3 coding DNA: TGTGCCAGCAGCGGGCAAGAGAAACAGGGGTGGAACACTGAAGCTTTCTTT. V is TRBV11-2 and J is TRBJ1-1; 7 positions match TRBD1. V shed 5 bases, J shed 1 base, and the junction held 13 bases outside the gene matches. CDR1 is SGHAT, CDR2 FQNNGV, per germline. There are 17 residues in the CDR3.

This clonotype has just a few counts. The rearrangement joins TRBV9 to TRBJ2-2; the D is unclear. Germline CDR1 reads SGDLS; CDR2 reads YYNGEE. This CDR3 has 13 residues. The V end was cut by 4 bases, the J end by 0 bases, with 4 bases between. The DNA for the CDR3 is TGTGCCAGCAGCACGCCGAACACCGGGGAGCTGTTTTTT. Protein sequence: CASSTPNTGELFF.

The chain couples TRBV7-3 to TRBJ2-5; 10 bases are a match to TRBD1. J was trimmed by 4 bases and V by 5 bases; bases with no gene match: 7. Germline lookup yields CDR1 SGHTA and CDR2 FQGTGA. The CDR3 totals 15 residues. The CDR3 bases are TGTGCCAGCAGCAAACCGGGACAGGGGTTAGAGACCCAGTACTTC. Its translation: CASSKPGQGLETQYF. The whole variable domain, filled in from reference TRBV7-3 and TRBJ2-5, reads GAGVSQTPSNKVTEKGKYVELRCDPISGHTALYWYRQSLGQGPEFLIYFQGTGAADDSGLPNDRFFAVRPEGSVSTLKIQRTERGDSAVYLCASSKPGQGLETQYFGPGTRLLVL.

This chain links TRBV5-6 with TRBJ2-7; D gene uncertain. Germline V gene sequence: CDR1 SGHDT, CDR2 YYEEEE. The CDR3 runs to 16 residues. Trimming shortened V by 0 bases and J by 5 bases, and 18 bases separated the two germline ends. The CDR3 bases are TGTGCCAGCAGCTTGGATCGTCGACAAGCTCTACACGAGCAGTACTTC. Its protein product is CASSLDRRQALHEQYF.

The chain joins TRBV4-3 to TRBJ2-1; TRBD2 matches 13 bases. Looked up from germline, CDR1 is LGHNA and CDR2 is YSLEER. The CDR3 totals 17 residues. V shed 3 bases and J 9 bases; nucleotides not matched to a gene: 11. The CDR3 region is CASSQVTSGRALGEQFF. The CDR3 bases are TGCGCCAGCAGCCAGGTTACTAGCGGGAGGGCCCTCGGTGAGCAGTTCTTC.

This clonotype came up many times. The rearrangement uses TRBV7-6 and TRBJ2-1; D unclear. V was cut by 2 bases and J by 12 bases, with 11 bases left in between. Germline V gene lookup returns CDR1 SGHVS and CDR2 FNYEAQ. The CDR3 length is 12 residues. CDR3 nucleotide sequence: TGTGCCAGCAGCTTAATGGGATCTGGGCAGTTCTTC. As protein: CASSLMGSGQFF.

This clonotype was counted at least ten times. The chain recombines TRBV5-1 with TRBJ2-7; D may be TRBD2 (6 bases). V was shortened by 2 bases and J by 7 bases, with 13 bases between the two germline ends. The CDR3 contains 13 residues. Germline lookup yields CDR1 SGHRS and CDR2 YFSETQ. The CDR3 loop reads CASSFGGEREQYF. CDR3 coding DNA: TGCGCCAGCAGCTTCGGGGGAGAACGTGAGCAGTACTTC.